Reported below is one T cell receptor beta chain. The target antigen is unknown. Only in-frame clones appear in the TCRdb table, and some are missing; sequencing was by immunoSEQ multiplex PCR. This sample has 95,000 to 150,000 clones, with approximately 82% found just once. The sample belongs to a study of T cell responses to AZD1222 COVID-19 vaccine. Trimming removed 5 bases from V and 5 bases from J, with 28 bases in between. The length of the CDR3 is 19 residues. Per the germline V gene, CDR1 is SEHNR and CDR2 is FQNEAQ (reference sequence). Findings of the study overall: Among AZD1222 vaccinees, only five or six were seropositive at baseline. Only after the peak T cell response were repertoires sampled. After two AZD1222 doses, spike-specific TCR breadth and depth rose versus day 0.

V is TRBV7-9 and J is TRBJ1-5; TRBD1 is a possible D gene (6 bases). The material was peripheral blood, obtained 28 days after the second AZD1222 dose. The sequence came from an adult who received the AZD1222 COVID-19 vaccine. CDR3 nucleotides: TGTGCCAGCAGCCCACTTAGGGGGGGCAAACAGGGTATCGATCAGCCCCAGCATTTT. This gives the protein CASSPLRGGKQGIDQPQHF.